The rows below give T cell receptor beta chains drawn from one sample of a study of CD8+ T cells in alopecia areata. The repertoire was sequenced with immunoSEQ multiplex PCR; TCRdb's copy has only in-frame clones and lacks some. The sample carries some 170,000 clones, about 72% recorded once. The material was CD8+ T cells sorted from blood, obtained at week 0. The receptors stem from a human donor with alopecia areata. Both conserved end residues are part of each CDR3. The D gene is left open where the match is weak. Clone size, where shown, is once, few, many, or a class for clones that have expanded.

D	size	V	J	DNA	CDR3
NA	NA	TRBV27	TRBJ1-6	TGTGCCAGCAGCAACAGGGACTATAATTCACCCCTCCACTTT	CASSNRDYNSPLHF
NA	NA	TRBV30	TRBJ1-1	TGTGCCTGGATGGAGAACACTGAAGCTTTCTTT	CAWMENTEAFF
NA	NA	TRBV29-1	TRBJ1-2	TGCAGCGTTGAGCACAGGGCTGTCTATGGCTACACCTTC	CSVEHRAVYGYTF
NA	NA	TRBV27	TRBJ1-6	TGTGCCAGCAGGGACCCTTATAATTCACCCCTCCACTTT	CASRDPYNSPLHF
NA	NA	TRBV13	TRBJ1-1	TGTGCCAGCAGCTTAGGTGGAGGGGGAGGGACTGAAGCTTTCTTT	CASSLGGGGGTEAFF
NA	NA	TRBV13	TRBJ2-1	TGTGCCAGTACCGGGACGACCAATGAGCAGTTCTTC	CASTGTTNEQFF
NA	few	TRBV5-4	TRBJ2-1	TGTGCCAGCAGCTTCGTGGCGGGGCCCCACAATGAGCAGTTCTTC	CASSFVAGPHNEQFF
TRBD2	NA	TRBV29-1	TRBJ2-1	TGCAGCGTTGACGGCGGGGGCTCCTACAATGAGCAGTTCTTC	CSVDGGGSYNEQFF
NA	many	TRBV2	TRBJ1-5	TGTGCCAGCAGGGCCCCGTATAGCAATCAGCCCCAGCATTTT	CASRAPYSNQPQHF
TRBD1	NA	TRBV9	TRBJ1-1	TGTGCCAGCAGCGCCTCCGGGACAGGGCCTACTGAAGCTTTCTTT	CASSASGTGPTEAFF
NA	NA	TRBV7-2	TRBJ2-7	TGTGCCAGCAGCTTGGGGGTCTACGAGCAGTACTTC	CASSLGVYEQYF
NA	NA	TRBV4-1	TRBJ2-1	TGCGCCAGCAGCCAAGTCGCGGGAAGCTCCTACAATGAGCAGTTCTTC	CASSQVAGSSYNEQFF
TRBD1	few	TRBV29-1	TRBJ1-1	TGCAGCGTTTCAGGGGGCGACGACACTGAAGCTTTCTTT	CSVSGGDDTEAFF
NA	NA	TRBV15	TRBJ1-2	TGTGCCACCCTGGATCGGGAGGGGAGTAACTATGGCTACACCTTC	CATLDREGSNYGYTF
TRBD1	NA	TRBV19	TRBJ2-3	TGTGCCAGTAGTATAGGAATAGGACAGGGATTCACAGATACGCAGTATTTT	CASSIGIGQGFTDTQYF
TRBD2	NA	TRBV27	TRBJ2-3	TGTGCCAGCAGAGTACTAGCGGGGGGGCTCTATGCCCCTCACTCTAGCACAGATACGCAGTATTTT	CASRVLAGGLYAPHSSTDTQYF
NA	NA	TRBV29-1	TRBJ2-3	TGCAGCGTTGACCAGGCCACAGATACGCAGTATTTT	CSVDQATDTQYF
NA	NA	TRBV29-1	TRBJ2-2	TGCAGCGTTATCAGCCAGACCGGGGAGCTGTTTTTT	CSVISQTGELFF
TRBD2	NA	TRBV5-6	TRBJ2-7	TGTGCCAGCAGCTTGGCCTCGGGGGGGCGGATATTCTGGCAGTACTTC	CASSLASGGRIFWQYF
NA	NA	TRBV6-5	TRBJ2-2	TGTGCCAGCAGTTACCTAGCCGTCCCCGGGGAGCTGTTTTTT	CASSYLAVPGELFF
TRBD1	NA	TRBV5-1	TRBJ2-1	TGCGCCAGCAGCACGGCCGGGACAGGGTACAATGAGCAGTTCTTC	CASSTAGTGYNEQFF
NA	NA	TRBV2	TRBJ2-7	TGTGCCAGCAGTGAAGCTGACAGGCTCAGGGAGCAGTACTTC	CASSEADRLREQYF
NA	NA	TRBV2	TRBJ2-3	TGTGCCAGCACCGGACGGGGCTACAGCACAGATACGCAGTATTTT	CASTGRGYSTDTQYF
TRBD2	NA	TRBV11-2	TRBJ2-1	TGTGCCAGCAGCTTAGGAAGCGGGGGACTCAATGAGCAGTTCTTC	CASSLGSGGLNEQFF